The clone carrying this T cell receptor (beta chain) showed up just a few times. Antigen: not known. TCRdb redid the calling of the 5' RACE reads with MiXCR, one entry per CDR3 protein. This repertoire shows about 210,000 distinct CDR3 sequences, about 11% found once; its top ten account for approximately 2.8%. This entry comes from a study of T-cell memory formation after mild COVID-19. Whole-study results and caveats: Second-wave clones reaching peak frequency on day 37 lacked confirmed SARS-CoV-2 specificity. Largely, contracting CD4+ clones fell within CM and EM, and contracting CD8+ clones within EMRA.

The germline gives CDR1 MNHNY, CDR2 SVGAGI (reference sequence). V dropped 7 bases and J dropped 3; count of bases not matched to a gene: 7. There are 14 residues in the CDR3. This TCR was sampled from a man between 18 and 29 years old who had mild COVID-19 (a few samples of this study predate the infection). Cell type and time point are not known. Material for sequencing was PBMCs or a T cell subset sorted from them (not recorded which). The rearrangement joins TRBV6-6 to TRBJ2-7; the match to TRBD1 covers 9 bases. The CDR3 here is CASTETGGSYEQYF. As DNA, the CDR3 is TGTGCCAGCACGGAGACAGGGGGTAGCTACGAGCAGTACTTC.